Following are 16 T cell receptor beta chains from one sample sequenced in a study of shared clonotypes between healthy human individuals. The protocol was immunoSEQ multiplex PCR, while the TCRdb copy is restricted to in-frame clones and leaves out a portion. The sample consists of about 1 million clones, about 70% of them appearing once. The sample consisted of memory CD4+ T cells sorted from blood. Documented subset: CD45RA-negative fraction. Source of these receptors: a man aged 18 to 30 in good health.

The chain has TRBV30 and TRBJ2-1, with D unresolved. V was clipped by 1 base and J by 14 bases, with 12 bases between them. Per the germline V gene, CDR1 is GTSNPN and CDR2 is SVGIG (reference sequence). This CDR3 comprises 11 residues. The CDR3 protein is CAWSGQASKFF. In nucleotides, the CDR3 is TGTGCCTGGAGTGGTCAGGCCTCAAAGTTCTTC.

The chain recombines TRBV2 with TRBJ1-2, with 9 bases aligning to TRBD1. Germline values: CDR1 SNHLY, CDR2 FYNNEI. With 8 bases clipped from V and 4 bases from J, the junction kept 11 bases outside the gene matches. The CDR3 totals 15 residues. CDR3 in amino acids: CASVKDRGVTYGYTF. The CDR3 nucleotides read TGTGCCAGCGTTAAGGACAGGGGCGTTACCTATGGCTACACCTTC.

The CDR3 DNA sequence: TGTGCCAGCAGCTTGCCCGTTAGAGGCTATGGCTACACCTTC. Translation: CASSLPVRGYGYTF. V usage is TRBV5-6 and J usage is TRBJ1-2; D gene ambiguous. With 1 base removed from V and 4 bases from J, the gap between germline ends came to 11 bases. The CDR3 covers 14 residues. Germline CDR1 reads SGHDT; CDR2 reads YYEEEE.

The gene calls are TRBV18 and TRBJ2-7, with D maybe TRBD2 (5 bases). V was pared by 3 bases and J by 3 bases, with 12 bases between. In germline, CDR1 is KGHSH, CDR2 LQKENI. CDR3 size: 14 residues. The CDR3, as DNA: TGTGCCAGCTCACCTTTCGAGGGCCGCTACGAGCAGTACTTC. Residues: CASSPFEGRYEQYF. The entire variable domain, with the rest obtained from reference TRBV18 and TRBJ2-7, is as follows: NAGVMQNPRHLVRRRGQEARLRCSPMKGHSHVYWYRQLPEEGLKFMVYLQKENIIDESGMPKERFSAEFPKEGPSILRIQQVVRGDSAAYFCASSPFEGRYEQYFGPGTRLTVT.

This chain links TRBV19 with TRBJ2-7, with D unresolved. V was trimmed by 1 base and J by 0 bases, leaving 10 bases between them. The CDR3 has 15 amino acids. Germline V gives CDR1 LNHDA, CDR2 SQIVND (reference sequence). In DNA form, the CDR3 reads TGTGCCAGTAGTATAGCTCTCGTGAGCTCCTACGAGCAGTACTTC. Its protein product is CASSIALVSSYEQYF.

A word on this clone: Other nucleotide sequences from this sample produce the same CDR3. This chain joins TRBV18 and TRBJ2-7; D perhaps matches TRBD1 (6 bases). Germline V CDR1 and CDR2: KGHSH, LQKENI. The CDR3 has 13 residues. V lost 5 bases and J 3 bases, leaving 11 bases between the germline ends. The CDR3 spells CASSRGQDYEQYF. Written as DNA, the CDR3 is TGTGCCAGCTCAAGGGGACAAGACTACGAGCAGTACTTC.

This clone turned up a few times. The genes are TRBV10-2 and TRBJ1-6, with a weak D call TRBD1 (6 bases). The germline CDR1 and CDR2 sequences are WSHSY and SAAADI. This CDR3 is built from 14 residues. V was shortened by 8 bases and J by 10 bases, with 18 bases between the two germline ends. The CDR3 spells CASRDGSGESPLHF. CDR3 in DNA: TGCGCCAGCCGGGACGGGTCAGGGGAATCACCCCTCCACTTT.

The V call is TRBV7-8, the J call TRBJ2-7; possibly TRBD1 or TRBD2 for D (7 bases each). The CDR3 consists of 15 residues. Looked up from germline, CDR1 is SGHVS and CDR2 is FQNEAQ. The V and J ends lost 0 bases and 3 bases respectively, with 12 bases between them. The CDR3 region has the DNA TGTGCCAGCAGCTTAGCGAGCGGGACAGTCTACGAGCAGTACTTC. Protein: CASSLASGTVYEQYF.

In this sample, this clone turned up once. This sequence joins TRBV5-6 and TRBJ2-5, with D perhaps TRBD2 (6 bases). Trimming removed 1 base at V and 5 bases at J, with 12 bases between. The CDR3 extends over 14 amino acids. Looked up from germline, CDR1 is SGHDT and CDR2 is YYEEEE. The chain's CDR3 is CASSLSGTGETQYF. Here the CDR3 DNA reads TGTGCCAGCAGCTTGTCAGGGACTGGGGAGACCCAGTACTTC.

The gene calls are TRBV7-8 and TRBJ2-7; D might be TRBD2 (6 bases). The V end lost 1 base, the J end lost 3 bases, and 13 bases lay between the germline ends. Per the germline V gene, CDR1 is SGHVS and CDR2 is FQNEAQ. The length of the CDR3 is 15 residues. In nucleotides, the CDR3 is TGTGCCAGCAGCTTAGAATACGGGGGAGGCTACGAGCAGTACTTC. Protein: CASSLEYGGGYEQYF.

With respect to this clone: Other nucleotide sequences in the sample specify the same CDR3. This rearrangement joins TRBV5-1 to TRBJ2-1; 8 positions match TRBD2. The CDR3 has 15 residues. Germline V gene lookup returns CDR1 SGHRS and CDR2 YFSETQ. V shed 2 bases, J shed 0 bases, and the junction held 1 base outside the gene matches. DNA of the CDR3: TGCGCCAGCAGCTTAGCGGGAGCCTCCTACAATGAGCAGTTCTTC. Protein: CASSLAGASYNEQFF.

This clone has only one observation. J is TRBJ2-2 and V is TRBV4-3, with 7 bases matching TRBD1. V lost 4 bases to trimming and J lost 2 bases; unmatched junction nucleotides: 10. The CDR3 runs to 17 residues. Per germline, CDR1 LGHNA and CDR2 YSLEER. CDR3 DNA: TGCGCCAGCAGCCCTTCGTTCGGGACAGACAACACCGGGGAGCTGTTTTTT. Translation: CASSPSFGTDNTGELFF.

This chain uses TRBV9 with TRBJ1-2; D is unclear. This CDR3 is 16 amino acids long. V shed 0 bases and J shed 5 bases, with 17 bases lying between them. Germline V gives CDR1 SGDLS, CDR2 YYNGEE. The CDR3 DNA is TGTGCCAGCAGCGTAGCGGGCGACAACCCTTCGTATGGCTACACCTTC. This sequence encodes CASSVAGDNPSYGYTF.

This clone occurred a few times. This rearrangement joins TRBV5-6 to TRBJ1-1; D uncertain. CDR3 length equals 14 residues. Germline assignment: CDR1 SGHDT and CDR2 YYEEEE. Between the trimmed V and J ends, which lost 0 bases and 1 base, there was a span of 7 bases. The CDR3 sequence is CASSLGVANTEAFF. CDR3 DNA: TGTGCCAGCAGCTTGGGGGTAGCGAACACTGAAGCTTTCTTT.

This chain uses TRBV30 with TRBJ2-3, with no clear D. The CDR3 is 13 amino acids. Between the trimmed V and J ends, which lost 3 bases and 2 bases, there was a span of 9 bases. CDR1 GTSNPN and CDR2 SVGIG come from the germline V gene (reference sequence). For the CDR3, the DNA is TGTGCCTGGAGCGCTGCCCCCACAGATACGCAGTATTTT. This gives the protein CAWSAAPTDTQYF.

In the case of this clone: Germline is not matched at one junction end, which may reflect a read error. Other DNA sequences within the sample encode an identical CDR3. The chain joins TRBV28 to TRBJ2-7; no firm D call. The CDR3 loop spans 15 amino acids. The germline V gene has CDR1 MDHEN and CDR2 SYDVKM. In DNA, the CDR3 is TGCGCCAGCAGTTCTCCGGGCCTCAGCTCCTACGAGCAGTACTTC. Protein product: CASSSPGLSSYEQYF.